This T cell receptor beta chain was observed in a study of CD8+CD57+ T cells in acquired aplastic anemia. CDR3 length: 13 residues. Germline assignment: CDR1 MGHDK and CDR2 SYGVNS. The V gene lost 4 bases and the J gene lost 12 bases, with 16 bases spanning the gap. All sequencing subjects had displayed CD8+CD57+ cell expansion on flow cytometry. Researchers used genomic DNA as the template to profile TCR beta VDJ and CDR3. TCRdb independently ran MiXCR on the reads; one entry per CDR3 protein. Counted here are around 250,000 distinct CDR3 sequences, 70% to 85% occurring once; the ten biggest clones make up about two fifths.

The origin of this receptor is a human donor with aplastic anemia. The chain combines TRBV25-1 with TRBJ2-1; D not certain. Material for sequencing was sorted CD4+, CD8+, or CD8+CD57+ T cells (not recorded which) from PBMCs. CDR3 nucleotide sequence: TGTGCCAGCAGTGCAAGAGTTTACAATACGCAGTTCTTC. This translates into CASSARVYNTQFF.